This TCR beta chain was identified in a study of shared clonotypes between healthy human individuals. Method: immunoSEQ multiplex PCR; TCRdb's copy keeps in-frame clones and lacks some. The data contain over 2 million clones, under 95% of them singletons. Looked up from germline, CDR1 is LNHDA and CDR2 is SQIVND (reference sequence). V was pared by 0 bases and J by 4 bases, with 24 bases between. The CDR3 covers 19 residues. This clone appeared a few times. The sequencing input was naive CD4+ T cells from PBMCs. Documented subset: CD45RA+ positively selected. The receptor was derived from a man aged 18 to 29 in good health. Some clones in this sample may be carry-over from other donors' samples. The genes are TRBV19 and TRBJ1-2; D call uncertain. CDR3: CASSIEGGRVRTAAYGYTF. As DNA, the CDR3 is TGTGCCAGTAGTATAGAAGGAGGACGGGTGAGGACGGCGGCCTATGGCTACACCTTC.